This is a list of T cell receptor beta chains from one sample in a study of Graves' ophthalmopathy and Graves' hyperthyroidism. TCRdb ran MiXCR on the multiplex PCR reads and lists one entry per CDR3 protein. The table records more than 550,000 distinct CDR3 sequences, more than 40% of them present only once. The sequenced material came from peripheral blood. These TCRs come from an adult man with Graves' ophthalmopathy. Both conserved end residues are part of each CDR3. A D gene is named only where the DNA matches it firmly. The size of a clone is reported for some rows only, either as once, few or many, or as a class for expanded clones.

size	V	J	D	DNA	CDR3
many	TRBV7-8	TRBJ2-7	TRBD2	TGTGCCAGCAGCTTATCTGCTAGCGGGAGCTACGAGCAGTACTTC	CASSLSASGSYEQYF
many	TRBV25-1	TRBJ1-4	.	TGTGCCAGCAGTGAATATGGAGTTGGGAATGAAAAACTGTTTTTT	CASSEYGVGNEKLFF
.	TRBV18	TRBJ2-2	.	TGTGCCAGCTCACCACCGCTAGTTCATGGCACCGGGGAGCTGTTTTTT	CASSPPLVHGTGELFF
once	TRBV10-3	TRBJ2-7	TRBD2	TGTGCCAGCAGTGGGACTAGCGGGGCCTACGGGCAGTACTTC	CASSGTSGAYGQYF
.	TRBV25-1	TRBJ2-7	TRBD1	TGTGCCAGCAAAAAGACCGGGACAGGGCACTACGAGCAGTACTTC	CASKKTGTGHYEQYF
.	TRBV29-1	TRBJ2-5	TRBD1	TGCAGCGTTGACTACAGGGGGCGAGGACCTCAGCCCCAGTACTTC	CSVDYRGRGPQPQYF
many	TRBV4-2	TRBJ1-2	.	TGTGCCAGCAGTACAGGGTGGAACGATGGCTACACCTTC	CASSTGWNDGYTF
many	TRBV2	TRBJ1-2	.	TGTGCCAGCAGTCAAGGGAGAAGCTATGGCTACACCTTC	CASSQGRSYGYTF
once	TRBV7-9	TRBJ1-5	.	TGCGCCAGCAGCCAATTGAAAGGACCCGGATTTTTGGCCCAGCATTTT	CASSQLKGPGFLAQHF
.	TRBV7-3	TRBJ1-1	.	TGTGCCAGCAGCTTACTCGGGGGGACGAACACTGAAGCTTTCTTT	CASSLLGGTNTEAFF
.	TRBV7-9	TRBJ2-5	TRBD1	TGTGCCAGCAGCCCCGTCACGAGGGACAGGGATCAAGAGACCCAGTACTTC	CASSPVTRDRDQETQYF
many	TRBV7-9	TRBJ2-6	TRBD1	TGTGCCAGCAGCTTAGTGTCGGGACAGGGGATATCTGGGGCCAACGTCCTGACTTTC	CASSLVSGQGISGANVLTF
many	TRBV20-1	TRBJ1-6	.	TGCAGTGCTAGGGGGGAGGGCGAATCCTATAATTCACCCCTCCACTTT	CSARGEGESYNSPLHF
many	TRBV2	TRBJ1-5	TRBD1	TGTGCCAGCAGTTCAGGGGGGAGCAATCAGCCCCAGCATTTT	CASSSGGSNQPQHF
.	TRBV4-3	TRBJ2-2	TRBD1	TGCGCCAGCACCCCCTCCGGGACAGCGAACACCGGGGAGCTGTTTTTT	CASTPSGTANTGELFF
few	TRBV6-6	TRBJ1-2	TRBD1	TGTGCCAGCAGTTACTCGGGGGACAGGGGTTGGAACTATGGCTACACCTTC	CASSYSGDRGWNYGYTF
few	TRBV7-9	TRBJ2-7	TRBD1	TGTGCCAGCAGTTTGACAGGGATCACCTACGAGCAGTACTTC	CASSLTGITYEQYF
few	TRBV4-3	TRBJ1-2	.	TGCGCCAGCAGCCAAGATAAAGGGGCAGTTGGCTACACCTTC	CASSQDKGAVGYTF
.	TRBV12-3/TRBV12-4	TRBJ1-2	.	TGTGCCAGCAGCCTCCAGTTGGACTATGGCTACACCTTC	CASSLQLDYGYTF
many	TRBV7-9	TRBJ2-7	TRBD1	TGTGCCAGCAGCCCCCGGGACAGGGTCAACGAGCAGTACTTC	CASSPRDRVNEQYF
.	TRBV10-3	TRBJ2-7	TRBD1	TGTGCCATCAGTTACCTGGGACAGGGGGCCTACGAGCAGTACTTC	CAISYLGQGAYEQYF
many	TRBV13	TRBJ1-1	TRBD1	TGTGCCAGCAGCTCAACCCACCCAACCGGGACAGTTAACACTGAAGCTTTCTTT	CASSSTHPTGTVNTEAFF
.	TRBV19	TRBJ2-7	.	TGTGCCAGTAGGAGACAGGATCTCGACGAGCAGTACTTC	CASRRQDLDEQYF